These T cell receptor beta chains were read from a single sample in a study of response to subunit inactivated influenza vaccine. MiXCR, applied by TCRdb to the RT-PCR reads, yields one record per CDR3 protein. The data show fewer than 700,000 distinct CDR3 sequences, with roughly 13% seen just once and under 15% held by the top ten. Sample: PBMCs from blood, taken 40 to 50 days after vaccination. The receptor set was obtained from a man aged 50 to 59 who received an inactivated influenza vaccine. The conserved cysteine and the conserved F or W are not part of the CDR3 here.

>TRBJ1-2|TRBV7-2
ASSFQAEDYGYT
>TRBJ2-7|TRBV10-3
AISGQGAYEQY
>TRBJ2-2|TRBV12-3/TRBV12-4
ASSLTALGTGELF
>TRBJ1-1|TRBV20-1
SASRDAVSTEAF
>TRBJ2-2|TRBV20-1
SARTGDGGELF
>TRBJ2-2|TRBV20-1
SARASRGNTGELF
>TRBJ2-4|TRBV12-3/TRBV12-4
ASSQTAQGIQY
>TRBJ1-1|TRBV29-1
SVEDNAKGWGSEAF
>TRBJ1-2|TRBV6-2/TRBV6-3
ASSKGAAAGYT
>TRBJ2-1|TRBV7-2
ASSLRWGEQF
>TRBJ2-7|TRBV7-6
ASSLGSWGGEQY
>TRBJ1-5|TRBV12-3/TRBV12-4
ASSRDINQPQH
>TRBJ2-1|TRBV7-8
ASSSEQLSTYNEQF
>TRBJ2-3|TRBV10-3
AISPNSGGSTDTQY
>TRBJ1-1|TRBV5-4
ASSRRQGVNTEAF
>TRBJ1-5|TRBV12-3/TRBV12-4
ASRPPGRLQPQH
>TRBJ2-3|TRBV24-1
ATSEGGSSTDTQY
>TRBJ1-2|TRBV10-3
AISESTRQGAYYGYT
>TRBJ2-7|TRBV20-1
SASEPRLAGEYEQY
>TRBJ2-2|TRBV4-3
ASSQVAGVNTGELF
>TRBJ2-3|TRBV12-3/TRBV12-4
ASSLGPLWGEDTQY
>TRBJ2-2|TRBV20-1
SASASGGGTGELF
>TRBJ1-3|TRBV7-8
ASSPGQGAPGNTIY
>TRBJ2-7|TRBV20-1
SARGGYGREEQY
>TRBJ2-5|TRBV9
ASSVGLAERETQY
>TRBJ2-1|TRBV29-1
SVETVHEQF
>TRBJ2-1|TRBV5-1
ASSLDRSYNEQF
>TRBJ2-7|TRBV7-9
ASSLGDHWGTGAEQY
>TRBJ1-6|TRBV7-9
ASSTGTTSSYNSPLH
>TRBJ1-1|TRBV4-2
ASSLETGTGVLAEAF
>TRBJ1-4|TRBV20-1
SAAGGASEKLF
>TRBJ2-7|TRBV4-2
ASSQGGGTHSPYEQY
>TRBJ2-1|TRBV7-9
ASSPQLGQEGWDEQF
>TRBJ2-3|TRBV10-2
ASSESRWTSQLTDTQY
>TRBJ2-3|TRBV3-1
ASSQVGGGPDTQY
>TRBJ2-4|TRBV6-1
ASSDLQGAKNIQY
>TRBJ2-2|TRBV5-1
ASSLVGAGDPGELF
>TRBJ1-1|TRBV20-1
SARETTGTEAF
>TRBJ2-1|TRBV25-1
ASSESGGLHNEQF
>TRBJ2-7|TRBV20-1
SVLGGRGSHEQY
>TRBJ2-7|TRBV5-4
ASSIKRTSGTYEQY
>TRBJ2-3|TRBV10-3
AISGWGFTDTQY
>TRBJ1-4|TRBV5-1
ASSQGPSDNEKLF
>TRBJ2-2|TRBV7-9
ASSLTRYRTNTGELF
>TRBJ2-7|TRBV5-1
ASSGSVGQY
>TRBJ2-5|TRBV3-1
ASSLMQETQY
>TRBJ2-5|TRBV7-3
ASSQGTGKGETQY
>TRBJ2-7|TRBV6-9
ASSYKIGQEKYEQY